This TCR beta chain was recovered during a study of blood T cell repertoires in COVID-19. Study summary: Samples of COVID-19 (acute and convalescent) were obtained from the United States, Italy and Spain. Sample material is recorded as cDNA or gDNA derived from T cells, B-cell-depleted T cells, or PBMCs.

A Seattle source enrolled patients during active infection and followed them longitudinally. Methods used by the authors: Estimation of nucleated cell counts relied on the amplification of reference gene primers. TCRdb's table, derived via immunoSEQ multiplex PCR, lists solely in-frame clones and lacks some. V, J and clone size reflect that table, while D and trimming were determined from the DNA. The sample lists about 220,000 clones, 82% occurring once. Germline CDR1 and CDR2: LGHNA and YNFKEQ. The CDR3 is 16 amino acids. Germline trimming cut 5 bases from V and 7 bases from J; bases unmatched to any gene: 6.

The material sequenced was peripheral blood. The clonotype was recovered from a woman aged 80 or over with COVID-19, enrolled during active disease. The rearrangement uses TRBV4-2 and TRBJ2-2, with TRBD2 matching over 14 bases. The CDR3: CASSKTSGGAVGELFF. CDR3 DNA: TGTGCCAGCAGCAAGACTAGCGGGGGGGCCGTCGGGGAGCTGTTTTTT.